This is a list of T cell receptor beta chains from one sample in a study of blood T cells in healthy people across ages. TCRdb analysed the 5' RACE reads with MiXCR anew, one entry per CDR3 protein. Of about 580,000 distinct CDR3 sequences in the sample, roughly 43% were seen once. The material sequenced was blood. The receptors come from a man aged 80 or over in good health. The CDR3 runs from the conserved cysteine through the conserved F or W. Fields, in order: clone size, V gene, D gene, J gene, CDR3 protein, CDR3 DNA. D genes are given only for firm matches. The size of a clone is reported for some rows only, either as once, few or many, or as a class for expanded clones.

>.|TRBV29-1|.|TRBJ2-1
CSVEGPRGVSYNEQFF
TGCAGCGTTGAGGGGCCTAGGGGGGTTTCCTACAATGAGCAGTTCTTC
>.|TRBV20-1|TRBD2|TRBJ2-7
CSARPSGRRYEQYF
TGCAGTGCTAGGCCTAGCGGGAGGAGATACGAGCAGTACTTC
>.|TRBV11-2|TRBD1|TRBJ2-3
CASSITGAPFTDTQYF
TGTGCCAGCAGCATCACAGGGGCCCCATTCACAGATACGCAGTATTTT
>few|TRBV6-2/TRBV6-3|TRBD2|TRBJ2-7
CASSYSASGALKYF
TGTGCCAGCAGTTACTCGGCTAGCGGGGCTCTCAAGTACTTC
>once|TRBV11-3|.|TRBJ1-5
CASSTAGQPQHF
TGTGCCAGCAGCACGGCGGGTCAGCCCCAGCATTTT
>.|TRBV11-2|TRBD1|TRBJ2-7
CASSLKGQGRYEQYF
TGTGCCAGCAGCCTAAAGGGACAGGGGCGATACGAGCAGTACTTC
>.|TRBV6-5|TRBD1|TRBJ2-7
CASSAWDRSACEQYF
TGTGCCAGCAGCGCCTGGGACAGGTCTGCCTGCGAGCAGTACTTC
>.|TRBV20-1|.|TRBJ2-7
CSASYHEQYF
TGCAGTGCTAGTTACCACGAGCAGTACTTC
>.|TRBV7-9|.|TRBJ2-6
CSSSLDLAGANVLTF
TGTTCCAGCAGCTTAGACCTGGCTGGGGCCAACGTCCTGACTTTC
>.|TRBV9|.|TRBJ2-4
CASSPESGGNIQYF
TGTGCCAGCAGCCCCGAGTCAGGGGGGAACATTCAGTACTTC
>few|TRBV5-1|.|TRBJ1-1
CASSTPDHLAEAFF
TGCGCCAGCAGCACCCCGGACCATTTGGCTGAAGCTTTCTTT
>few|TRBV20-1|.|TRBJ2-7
CSASLYGITYEQYF
TGCAGTGCTAGCCTCTACGGGATAACCTACGAGCAGTACTTC
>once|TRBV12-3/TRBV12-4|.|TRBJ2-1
CTSSLAQNNEQFF
TGTACCAGCAGTTTAGCGCAGAACAATGAGCAGTTCTTC
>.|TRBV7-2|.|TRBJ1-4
CASSPTGGRSEKLFF
TGTGCCAGCAGCCCCACGGGGGGACGAAGTGAAAAACTGTTTTTT
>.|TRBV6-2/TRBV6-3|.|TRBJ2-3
CASTYVGPGTDTQYF
TGTGCCAGCACCTACGTAGGGCCGGGCACAGATACGCAGTATTTT
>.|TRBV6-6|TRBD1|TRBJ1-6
CASRPPGQGNNSPLHF
TGTGCCAGCAGGCCCCCGGGACAGGGGAATAATTCACCCCTCCACTTT
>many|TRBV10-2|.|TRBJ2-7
CASSDFPYEQYF
TGCGCCAGCAGTGATTTCCCCTACGAGCAGTACTTC
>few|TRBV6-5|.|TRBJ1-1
CASSYSIWAREGSEAFF
TGTGCCAGCAGTTACTCGATCTGGGCCCGGGAAGGATCCGAAGCTTTCTTT
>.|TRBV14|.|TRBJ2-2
CASSQLQNTGELFF
TGTGCCAGCAGCCAATTGCAAAACACCGGGGAGCTGTTTTTT
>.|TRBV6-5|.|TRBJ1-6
CASSPTVKLNSPLHF
TGTGCCAGCAGTCCGACAGTAAAACTGAATTCACCCCTCCACTTT
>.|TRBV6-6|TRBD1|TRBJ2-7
CASSGTAISYEQYF
TGTGCCAGCAGCGGGACAGCGATCTCCTACGAGCAGTACTTC
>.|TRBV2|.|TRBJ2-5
CASSEAHRATQYF
TGTGCCAGCAGTGAAGCGCATAGGGCTACGCAGTACTTC
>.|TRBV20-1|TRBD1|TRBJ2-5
CSAPGTGGLETQYF
TGCAGTGCTCCCGGGACAGGGGGCTTGGAGACCCAGTACTTC
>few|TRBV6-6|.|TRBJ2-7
CASSAGRAGRPEQYF
TGTGCCAGCAGCGCCGGGAGAGCAGGGCGCCCCGAGCAGTACTTC
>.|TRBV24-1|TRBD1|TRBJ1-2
CATSDETGAGYGYTF
TGTGCCACCAGTGATGAGACAGGGGCGGGCTATGGCTACACCTTC
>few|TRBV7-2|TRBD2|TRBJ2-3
CASSVTSGGALDTQYF
TGTGCCAGCAGCGTGACTAGCGGGGGGGCCCTAGATACGCAGTATTTT
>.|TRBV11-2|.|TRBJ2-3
CASSLDFRLRTDTQYF
TGTGCCAGCAGCCTAGATTTTCGGCTACGCACAGATACGCAGTATTTT
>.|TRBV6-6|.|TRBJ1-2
CASSYSSAVANYGYTF
TGTGCCAGCAGTTACTCGTCGGCGGTAGCTAACTATGGCTACACCTTC
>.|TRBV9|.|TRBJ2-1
CASSAFSPGSSYNEQFF
TGTGCCAGCAGCGCGTTCTCCCCGGGGAGCTCCTACAATGAGCAGTTCTTC
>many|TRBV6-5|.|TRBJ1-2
CASRRLVGGYTF
TGTGCCAGCAGGAGGCTCGTGGGTGGCTACACCTTC
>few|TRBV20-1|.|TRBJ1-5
CSATDRSYQPQHF
TGCAGTGCTACCGACAGGAGTTATCAGCCCCAGCATTTT
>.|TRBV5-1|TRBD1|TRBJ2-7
CASSLAGTALGEQYF
TGCGCCAGCAGCTTAGCCGGGACAGCCTTGGGCGAGCAGTACTTC
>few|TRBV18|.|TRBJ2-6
CASSPDSSGANVLTF
TGTGCCAGCTCACCGGACAGCTCTGGGGCCAACGTCCTGACTTTC
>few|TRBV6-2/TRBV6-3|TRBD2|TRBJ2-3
CASSYELALTDTQYF
TGTGCCAGCAGTTACGAACTAGCGCTCACAGATACGCAGTATTTT
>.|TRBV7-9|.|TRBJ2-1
CASSALGGERFF
TGTGCCAGCAGTGCTCTGGGGGGTGAGCGGTTCTTC
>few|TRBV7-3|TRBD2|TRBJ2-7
CASSLLAGGSYEQYF
TGTGCCAGCAGCTTACTAGCGGGAGGTTCCTACGAGCAGTACTTC
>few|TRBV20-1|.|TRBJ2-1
CSARRDPTEQFF
TGCAGTGCTAGAAGGGACCCCACCGAGCAGTTCTTC
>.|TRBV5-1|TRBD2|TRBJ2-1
CASSISGRGNEQFF
TGCGCCAGCAGCATTAGCGGGAGGGGGAATGAGCAGTTCTTC
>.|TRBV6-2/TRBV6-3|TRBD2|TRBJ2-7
CASSYGTGGPYEQYF
TGTGCCAGCAGTTACGGAACGGGAGGGCCCTACGAGCAGTACTTC
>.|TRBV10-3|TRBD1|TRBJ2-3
CAISLQGSETDTQYF
TGTGCCATCAGTTTACAGGGGTCGGAAACAGATACGCAGTATTTT
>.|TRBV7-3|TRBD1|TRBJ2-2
CASSSGQGTGELFF
TGTGCCAGCAGCAGCGGACAGGGCACCGGGGAGCTGTTTTTT
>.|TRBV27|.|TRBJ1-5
CASSLSRVGNQPQHF
TGTGCCAGCAGCCTATCCAGGGTTGGCAATCAGCCCCAGCATTTT
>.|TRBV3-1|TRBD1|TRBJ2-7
CASSQARDRGRLNSYEQYF
TGTGCCAGCAGCCAAGCAAGGGACAGGGGGCGCTTAAATTCCTACGAGCAGTACTTC
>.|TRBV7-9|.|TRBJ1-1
CASSSNGWAEAFF
TGTGCCAGCAGCTCCAACGGGTGGGCTGAAGCTTTCTTT
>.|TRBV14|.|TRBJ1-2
CASSPGGGAGGYTF
TGTGCCAGCAGCCCTGGGGGGGGCGCTGGGGGCTACACCTTC
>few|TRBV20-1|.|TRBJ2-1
CSARGGNNEQFF
TGCAGTGCTAGAGGCGGAAACAATGAGCAGTTCTTC
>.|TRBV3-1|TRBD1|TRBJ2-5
CASSQVQRTGVGETQYF
TGTGCCAGCAGCCAAGTCCAGCGGACAGGGGTGGGGGAGACCCAGTACTTC
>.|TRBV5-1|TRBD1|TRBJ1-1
CASSLSQGVGEAFF
TGCGCCAGCAGCTTGAGCCAGGGGGTTGGTGAAGCTTTCTTT
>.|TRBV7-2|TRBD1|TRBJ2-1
CASSFVTGDMYEQFF
TGTGCCAGCAGCTTTGTCACAGGGGATATGTACGAGCAGTTCTTC
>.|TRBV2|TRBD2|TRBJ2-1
CASTWGLATYNEQFF
TGTGCCAGCACTTGGGGACTAGCGACCTACAATGAGCAGTTCTTC
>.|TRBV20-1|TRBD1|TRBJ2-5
CSAGARTGKTQYF
TGCAGTGCGGGGGCTCGGACAGGAAAGACCCAGTACTTC
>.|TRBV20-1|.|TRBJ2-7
CSATRHGPGLNEQYF
TGCAGTGCCACCCGTCACGGACCAGGATTAAACGAGCAGTACTTC
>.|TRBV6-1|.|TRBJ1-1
CASSEARQVGAFF
TGTGCCAGCAGTGAAGCTCGACAGGTGGGGGCTTTCTTT